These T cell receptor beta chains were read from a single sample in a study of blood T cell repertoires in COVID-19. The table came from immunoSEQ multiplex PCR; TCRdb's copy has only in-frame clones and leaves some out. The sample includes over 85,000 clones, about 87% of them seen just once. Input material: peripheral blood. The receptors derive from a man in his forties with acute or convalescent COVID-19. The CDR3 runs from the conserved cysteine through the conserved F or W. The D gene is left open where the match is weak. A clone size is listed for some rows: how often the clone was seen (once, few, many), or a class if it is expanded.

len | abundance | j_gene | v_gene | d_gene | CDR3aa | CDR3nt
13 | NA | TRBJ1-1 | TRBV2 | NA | CASSEVRGTEAFF | TGTGCCAGCAGTGAGGTGAGAGGAACTGAAGCTTTCTTT
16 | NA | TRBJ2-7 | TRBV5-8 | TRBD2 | CASSFVTTSGFDEQYF | TGTGCCAGCAGCTTTGTGACGACTAGCGGATTCGACGAGCAGTACTTC
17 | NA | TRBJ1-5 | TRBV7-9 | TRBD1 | CASSLEVTGDGGQPQHF | TGTGCCAGCAGCTTAGAGGTGACAGGGGATGGGGGTCAGCCCCAGCATTTT
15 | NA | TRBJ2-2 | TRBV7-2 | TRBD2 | CASSSSGGYTGELFF | TGTGCCAGCAGCTCTAGCGGGGGGTACACCGGGGAGCTGTTTTTT
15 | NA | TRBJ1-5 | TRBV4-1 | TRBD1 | CASSRDREAYQPQHF | TGCGCCAGCAGCCGGGACAGGGAAGCATATCAGCCCCAGCATTTT
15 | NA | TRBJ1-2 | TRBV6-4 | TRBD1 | CASSESTGSLSGYTF | TGTGCCAGCAGTGAATCGACAGGGTCTCTTAGCGGCTACACCTTC
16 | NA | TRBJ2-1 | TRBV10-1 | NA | CASSESMDSPNNEQFF | TGCGCCAGCAGTGAGTCTATGGACAGCCCTAACAATGAGCAGTTCTTC
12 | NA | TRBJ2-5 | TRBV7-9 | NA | CAGNRDLETQYF | TGTGCCGGGAACAGGGACCTGGAGACCCAGTACTTC
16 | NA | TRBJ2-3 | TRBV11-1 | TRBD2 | CASSAGTSGSTDTQYF | TGTGCCAGCAGCGCGGGGACTAGCGGGAGCACAGATACGCAGTATTTT
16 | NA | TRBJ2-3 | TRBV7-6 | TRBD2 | CASSAGLAGAPDTQYF | TGTGCCAGCAGCGCGGGACTAGCGGGAGCTCCAGATACGCAGTATTTT
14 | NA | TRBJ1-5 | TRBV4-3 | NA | CASSQDLTVLPQHF | TGCGCCAGCAGCCAAGATTTAACGGTCCTACCCCAGCATTTT
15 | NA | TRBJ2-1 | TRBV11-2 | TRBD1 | CASSPDRGKYNEQFF | TGTGCCAGCAGTCCAGACAGGGGTAAATACAATGAGCAGTTCTTC
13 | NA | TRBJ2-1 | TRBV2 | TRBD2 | CASKRGIEGEQFF | TGTGCCAGTAAGCGGGGGATAGAAGGGGAGCAGTTCTTC
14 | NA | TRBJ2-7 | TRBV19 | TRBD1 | CASSTRTGGYEQYF | TGTGCCAGTAGTACTCGGACAGGGGGTTACGAGCAGTACTTC
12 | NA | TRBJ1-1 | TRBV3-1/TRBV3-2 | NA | CASSLQTAEAFF | TGTGCCAGCAGCTTACAGACAGCTGAAGCTTTCTTT
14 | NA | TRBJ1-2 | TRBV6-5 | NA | CASSPSGVAYGYTF | TGTGCCAGCAGTCCGAGCGGGGTAGCCTATGGCTACACCTTC
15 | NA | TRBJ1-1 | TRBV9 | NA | CASSLTGLSNTEAFF | TGTGCCAGCAGCCTCACGGGACTTTCGAACACTGAAGCTTTCTTT
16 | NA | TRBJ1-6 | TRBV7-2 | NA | CASSLSGEWYNSPLHF | TGTGCCAGCAGCTTATCGGGGGAATGGTATAATTCACCCCTCCACTTT
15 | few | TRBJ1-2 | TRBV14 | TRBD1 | CASSQEETGVGGYTF | TGTGCCAGCAGCCAAGAGGAAACAGGGGTGGGTGGCTACACCTTC
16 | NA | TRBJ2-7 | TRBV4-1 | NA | CASSQPLWGGNYEQYF | TGCGCCAGCAGCCAGCCTCTCTGGGGCGGTAATTACGAGCAGTACTTC
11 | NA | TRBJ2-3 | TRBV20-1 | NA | CSLPRTDTQYF | TGCAGTCTTCCCCGCACAGATACGCAGTATTTT
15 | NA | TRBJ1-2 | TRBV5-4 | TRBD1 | CASSLQTGANYGYTF | TGTGCCAGCAGCTTGCAGACAGGGGCGAACTATGGCTACACCTTC
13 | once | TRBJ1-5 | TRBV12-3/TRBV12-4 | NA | CASSPQQGWPQHF | TGTGCCAGCAGTCCCCAACAGGGATGGCCCCAGCATTTT
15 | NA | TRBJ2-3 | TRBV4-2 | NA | CASSQDWANTDTQYF | TGTGCCAGCAGCCAAGATTGGGCAAACACAGATACGCAGTATTTT
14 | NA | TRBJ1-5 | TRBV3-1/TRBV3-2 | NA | CASSQDRVLQPQHF | TGTGCCAGCAGCCAAGACAGGGTCTTGCAGCCCCAGCATTTT
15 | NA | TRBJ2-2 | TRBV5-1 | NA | CASSSFSGPTGELFF | TGCGCCAGCAGCTCCTTCAGCGGACCCACCGGGGAGCTGTTTTTT
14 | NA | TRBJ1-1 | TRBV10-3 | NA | CAISESRVSTEAFF | TGTGCCATCAGTGAAAGCAGGGTGAGCACTGAAGCTTTCTTT
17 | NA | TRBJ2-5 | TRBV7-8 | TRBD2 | CASSLRLAGVGQETQYF | TGTGCCAGCAGCTTAAGGCTAGCGGGAGTGGGGCAAGAGACCCAGTACTTC
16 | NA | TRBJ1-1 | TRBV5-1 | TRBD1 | CASSITPGQGNTEAFF | TGCGCCAGCAGCATTACACCGGGACAGGGTAACACTGAAGCTTTCTTT
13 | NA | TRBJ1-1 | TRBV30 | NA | CAWSKVAGFAAFF | TGTGCCTGGAGTAAGGTCGCAGGCTTTGCAGCTTTCTTT
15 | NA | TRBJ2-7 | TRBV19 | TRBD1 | CASRLARTGGSEQYF | TGTGCCAGCCGCCTAGCTAGGACAGGGGGCTCCGAGCAGTACTTC
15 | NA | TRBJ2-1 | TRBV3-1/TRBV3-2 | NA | CASSQEGLNYNEQFF | TGTGCCAGCAGCCAGGAGGGCCTTAACTACAATGAGCAGTTCTTC
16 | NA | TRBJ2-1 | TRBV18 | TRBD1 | CASSQSTGGGLFEQFF | TGTGCCAGCTCGCAATCGACAGGGGGGGGACTTTTTGAGCAGTTCTTC
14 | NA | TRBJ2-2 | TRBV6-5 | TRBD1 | CASRIDRDTGELFF | TGTGCCAGCAGGATAGACAGGGACACCGGGGAGCTGTTTTTT
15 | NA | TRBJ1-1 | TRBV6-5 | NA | CASSYLGRLNTEAFF | TGTGCCAGCAGTTACTTGGGGAGGCTGAACACTGAAGCTTTCTTT
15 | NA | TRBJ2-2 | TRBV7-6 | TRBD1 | CASSSSTGGFGELFF | TGTGCCAGCAGCTCCTCGACAGGGGGCTTCGGGGAGCTGTTTTTT
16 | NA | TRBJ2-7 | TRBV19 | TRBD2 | CASSATLAGGRYEQYF | TGTGCCAGTAGTGCTACCCTAGCGGGGGGGCGCTACGAGCAGTACTTC
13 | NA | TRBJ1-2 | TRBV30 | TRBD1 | CAWRVQGSYGYTF | TGTGCCTGGAGGGTACAGGGGTCCTATGGCTACACCTTC
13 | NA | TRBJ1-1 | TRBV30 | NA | CAWSVAGATEAFF | TGTGCCTGGAGTGTAGCAGGGGCCACTGAAGCTTTCTTT
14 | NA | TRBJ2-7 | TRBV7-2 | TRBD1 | CASSPDRVVHEQYF | TGTGCCAGCAGCCCCGACAGGGTCGTTCACGAGCAGTACTTC
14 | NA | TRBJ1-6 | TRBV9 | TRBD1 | CASSAGTGDSPLHF | TGTGCCAGCAGCGCAGGGACAGGGGATTCACCCCTCCACTTT
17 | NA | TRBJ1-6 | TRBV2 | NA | CASSEVVGGGYNSPLHF | TGTGCCAGCAGTGAAGTGGTAGGGGGAGGGTATAATTCACCCCTCCACTTT
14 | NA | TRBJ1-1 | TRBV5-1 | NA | CASSLDGEGTEAFF | TGCGCCAGCAGCTTGGATGGGGAGGGCACTGAAGCTTTCTTT
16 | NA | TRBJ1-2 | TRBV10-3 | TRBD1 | CAISLTDRAANYGYTF | TGTGCCATCAGCTTAACCGACAGGGCAGCTAACTATGGCTACACCTTC